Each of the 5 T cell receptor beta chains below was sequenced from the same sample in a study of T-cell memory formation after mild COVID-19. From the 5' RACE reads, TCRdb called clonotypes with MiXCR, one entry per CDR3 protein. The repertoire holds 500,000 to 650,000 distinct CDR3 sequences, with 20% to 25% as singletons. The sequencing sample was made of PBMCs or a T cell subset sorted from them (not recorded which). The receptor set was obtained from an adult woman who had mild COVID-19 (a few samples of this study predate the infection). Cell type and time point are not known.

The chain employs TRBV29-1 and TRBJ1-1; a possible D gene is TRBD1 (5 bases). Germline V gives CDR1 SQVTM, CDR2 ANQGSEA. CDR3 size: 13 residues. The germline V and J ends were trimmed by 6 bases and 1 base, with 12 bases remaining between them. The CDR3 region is CSVVWDWNTEAFF. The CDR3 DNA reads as TGCAGCGTGGTCTGGGACTGGAACACTGAAGCTTTCTTT.

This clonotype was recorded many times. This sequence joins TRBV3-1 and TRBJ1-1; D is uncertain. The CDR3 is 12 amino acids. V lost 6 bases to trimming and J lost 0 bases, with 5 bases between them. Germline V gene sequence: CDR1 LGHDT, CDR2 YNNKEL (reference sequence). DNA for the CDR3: TGTGCCAGCAGTCGGGTGAACACTGAAGCTTTCTTT. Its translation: CASSRVNTEAFF.

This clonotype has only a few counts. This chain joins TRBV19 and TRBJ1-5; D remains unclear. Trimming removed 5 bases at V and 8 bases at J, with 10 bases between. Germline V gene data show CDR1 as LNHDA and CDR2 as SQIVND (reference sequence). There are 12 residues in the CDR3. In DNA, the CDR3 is TGTGCCAGTAGTCCCCAGACGGAGCCCCAGCATTTT. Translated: CASSPQTEPQHF.

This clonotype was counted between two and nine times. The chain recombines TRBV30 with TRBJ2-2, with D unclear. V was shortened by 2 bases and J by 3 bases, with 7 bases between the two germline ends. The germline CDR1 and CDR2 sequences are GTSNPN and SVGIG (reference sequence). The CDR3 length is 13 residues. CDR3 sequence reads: CAWSFRDTGELFF. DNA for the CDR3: TGTGCCTGGAGTTTCCGGGACACCGGGGAGCTGTTTTTT. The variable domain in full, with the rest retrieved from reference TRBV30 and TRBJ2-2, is SQTIHQWPATLVQPVGSPLSLECTVEGTSNPNLYWYRQAAGRGLQLLFYSVGIGQISSEVPQNLSASRPQDRQFILSSKKLLLSDSGFYLCAWSFRDTGELFFGEGSRLTVL.

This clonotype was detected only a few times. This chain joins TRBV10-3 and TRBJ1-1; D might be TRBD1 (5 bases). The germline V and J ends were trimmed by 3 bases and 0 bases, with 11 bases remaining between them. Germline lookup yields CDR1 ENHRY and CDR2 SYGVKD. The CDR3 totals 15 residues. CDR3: CAISDRGQMNTEAFF. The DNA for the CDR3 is TGTGCCATCAGTGATCGAGGACAAATGAACACTGAAGCTTTCTTT.